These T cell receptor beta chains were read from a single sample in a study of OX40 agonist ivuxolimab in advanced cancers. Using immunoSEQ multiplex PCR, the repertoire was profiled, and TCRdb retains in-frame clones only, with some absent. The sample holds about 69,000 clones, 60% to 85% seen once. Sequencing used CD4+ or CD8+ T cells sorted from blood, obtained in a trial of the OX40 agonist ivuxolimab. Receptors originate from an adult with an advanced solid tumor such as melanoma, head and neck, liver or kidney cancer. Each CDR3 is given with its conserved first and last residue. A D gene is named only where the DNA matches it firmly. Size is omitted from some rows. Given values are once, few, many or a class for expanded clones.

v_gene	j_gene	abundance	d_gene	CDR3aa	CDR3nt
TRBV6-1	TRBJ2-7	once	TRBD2	CASSDEVVGGLGEQYF	TGTGCCAGCAGTGACGAGGTAGTGGGAGGGCTAGGAGAGCAGTACTTC
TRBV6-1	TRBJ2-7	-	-	CASSDTRVSEQYF	TGTGCCAGCAGTGACACCCGGGTGAGCGAGCAGTATTTC
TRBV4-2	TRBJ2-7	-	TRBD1	CASSQEGTGVLYEQYF	TGTGCCAGCAGCCAAGAAGGGACAGGGGTTTTGTACGAGCAGTACTTC
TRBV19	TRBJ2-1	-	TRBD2	CASSTPGTKNEQFF	TGTGCCAGTAGTACCCCCGGGACTAAGAATGAGCAGTTCTTC
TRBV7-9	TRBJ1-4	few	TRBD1	CASSEGQGNEKLFF	TGTGCCAGCAGCGAGGGACAGGGGAATGAAAAACTGTTTTTT
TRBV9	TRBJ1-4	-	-	CASSVALGGSEKLFF	TGTGCCAGCAGCGTAGCTCTTGGGGGCAGTGAAAAACTGTTTTTT
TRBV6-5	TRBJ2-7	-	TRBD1	CASSFTGGHSGEQYF	TGTGCCAGCAGTTTCACAGGGGGACACAGTGGGGAGCAGTACTTC
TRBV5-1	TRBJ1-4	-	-	CASSFWTADEKLFF	TGCGCCAGCAGCTTTTGGACGGCGGATGAAAAACTGTTTTTT
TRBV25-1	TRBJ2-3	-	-	CASSDRFSTDTQYF	TGTGCCAGCAGTGACAGATTTAGCACAGATACGCAGTATTTT
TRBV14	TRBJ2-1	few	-	CASSFHNEQFF	TGTGCCAGCAGTTTCCACAATGAGCAGTTCTTC